Detailed here is one TCR beta chain. V dropped 8 bases and J dropped 0 bases, with 19 bases sitting between them. From germline, CDR1 is KGHDR and CDR2 SFDVKD. The CDR3 consists of 17 residues. The data derive from a study of blood T cell repertoires in COVID-19. Study as a whole: Acute and convalescent COVID-19 samples came from the United States, Italy and Spain. Sources were T cells, B-cell-depleted T cells, or PBMCs; the material itself was cDNA or gDNA.

Data came from immunoSEQ multiplex PCR; TCRdb stores just in-frame clones and leaves some out. The table includes more than 90,000 clones, 65% to 80% detected once. V gene TRBV24-1 combines with J gene TRBJ1-5; a weak D match, TRBD1 (6 bases). Sequencing input: peripheral blood. This clonotype was sampled from a man between 65 and 85 years old with acute or convalescent COVID-19. The CDR3 here is CATKTKTGSHSNQPQHF. In nucleotides, the CDR3 is TGTGCCACCAAAACCAAAACAGGGAGCCATAGCAATCAGCCCCAGCATTTT.